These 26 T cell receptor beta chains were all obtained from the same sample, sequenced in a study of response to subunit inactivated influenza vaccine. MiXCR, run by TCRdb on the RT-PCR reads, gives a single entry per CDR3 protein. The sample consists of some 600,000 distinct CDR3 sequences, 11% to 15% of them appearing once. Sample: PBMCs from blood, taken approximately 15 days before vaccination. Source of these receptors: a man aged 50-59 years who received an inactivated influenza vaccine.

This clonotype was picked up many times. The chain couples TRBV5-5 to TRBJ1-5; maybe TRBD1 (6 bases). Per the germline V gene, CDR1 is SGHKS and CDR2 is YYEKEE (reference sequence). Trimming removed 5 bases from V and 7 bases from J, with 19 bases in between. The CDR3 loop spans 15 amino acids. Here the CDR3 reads CASRSGTGLGQPQHF. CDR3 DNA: TGTGCCAGCAGAAGTGGTACAGGGTTGGGACAGCCCCAGCATTTT.

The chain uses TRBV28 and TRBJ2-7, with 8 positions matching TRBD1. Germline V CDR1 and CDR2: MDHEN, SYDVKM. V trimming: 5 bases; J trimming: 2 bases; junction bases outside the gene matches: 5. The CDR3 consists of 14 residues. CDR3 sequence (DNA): TGTGCCAGCAGTCCGGACAGGGTTCCCTACGAGCAGTACTTC. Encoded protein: CASSPDRVPYEQYF.

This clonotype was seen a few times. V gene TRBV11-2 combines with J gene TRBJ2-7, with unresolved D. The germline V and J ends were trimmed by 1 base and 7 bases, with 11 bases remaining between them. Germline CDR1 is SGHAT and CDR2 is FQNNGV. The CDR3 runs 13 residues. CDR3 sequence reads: CASSLAPLGEQYF. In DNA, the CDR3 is TGTGCCAGCAGCTTAGCCCCTTTGGGTGAGCAGTACTTC.

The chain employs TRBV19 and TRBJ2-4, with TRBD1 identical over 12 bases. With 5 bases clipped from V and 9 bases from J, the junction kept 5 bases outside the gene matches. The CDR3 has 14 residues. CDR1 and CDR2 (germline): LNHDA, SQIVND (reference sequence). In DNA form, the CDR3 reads TGTGCCAGTAGTCCCGGGACAGGGGGCGTCATTCAGTACTTC. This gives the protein CASSPGTGGVIQYF.

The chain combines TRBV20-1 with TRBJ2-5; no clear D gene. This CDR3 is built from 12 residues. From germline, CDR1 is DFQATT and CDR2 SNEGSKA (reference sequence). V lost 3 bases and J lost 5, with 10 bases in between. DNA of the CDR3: TGCAGTGCTAGTATAGTAGGCGAGACCCAGTACTTC. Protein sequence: CSASIVGETQYF.

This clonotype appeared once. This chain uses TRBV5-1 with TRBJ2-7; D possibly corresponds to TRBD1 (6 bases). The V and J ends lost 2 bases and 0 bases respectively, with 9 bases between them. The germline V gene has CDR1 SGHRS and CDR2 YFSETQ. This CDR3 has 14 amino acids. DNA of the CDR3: TGCGCCAGCAGCTTCGACAGGCGCTCCTACGAGCAGTACTTC. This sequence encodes CASSFDRRSYEQYF.

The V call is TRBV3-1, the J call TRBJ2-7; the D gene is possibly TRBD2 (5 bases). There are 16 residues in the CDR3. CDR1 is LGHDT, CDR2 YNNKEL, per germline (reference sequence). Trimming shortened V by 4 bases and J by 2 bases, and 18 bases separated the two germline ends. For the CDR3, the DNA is TGTGCCAGCAGCCCTCTCCGGCAGGACTCCCCCTACGAGCAGTACTTC. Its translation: CASSPLRQDSPYEQYF.

CDR3 amino acids: CASSGQSIYNEQFF. CDR3 bases: TGTGCCAGCTCGGGACAAAGCATTTACAATGAGCAGTTCTTC. The chain uses TRBV28 and TRBJ2-1, with a tentative D call TRBD1 (6 bases). Trimming cost V 8 bases and J 4 bases, with 15 bases left between them. The CDR3 spans 14 residues. The germline CDR1 and CDR2 sequences are MDHEN and SYDVKM. The full variable domain, rest sourced from reference TRBV28 and TRBJ2-1, is DVKVTQSSRYLVKRTGEKVFLECVQDMDHENMFWYRQDPGLGLRLIYFSYDVKMKEKGDIPEGYSVSREKKERFSLILESASTNQTSMYLCASSGQSIYNEQFFGPGTRLTVL.

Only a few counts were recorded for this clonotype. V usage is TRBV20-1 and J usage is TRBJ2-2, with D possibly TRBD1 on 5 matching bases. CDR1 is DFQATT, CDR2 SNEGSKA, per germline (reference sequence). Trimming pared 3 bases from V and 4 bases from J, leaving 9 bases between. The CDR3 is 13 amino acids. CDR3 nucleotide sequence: TGCAGTGCTAGTGGGGCACGCACCGGGGAGCTGTTTTTT. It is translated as CSASGARTGELFF.

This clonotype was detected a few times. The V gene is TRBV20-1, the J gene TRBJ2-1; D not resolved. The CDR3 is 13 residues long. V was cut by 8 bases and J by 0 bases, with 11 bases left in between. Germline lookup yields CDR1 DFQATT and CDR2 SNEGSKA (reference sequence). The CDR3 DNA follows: TGCAGTCTCAGCCCCAGCTCCTACAATGAGCAGTTCTTC. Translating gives CSLSPSSYNEQFF.

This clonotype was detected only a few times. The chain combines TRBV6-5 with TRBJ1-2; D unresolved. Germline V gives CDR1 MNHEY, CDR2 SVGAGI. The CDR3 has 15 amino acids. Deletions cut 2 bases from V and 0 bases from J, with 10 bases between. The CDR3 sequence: CASSYLGLTNYGYTF. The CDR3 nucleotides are TGTGCCAGCAGTTACCTCGGCCTAACTAACTATGGCTACACCTTC.

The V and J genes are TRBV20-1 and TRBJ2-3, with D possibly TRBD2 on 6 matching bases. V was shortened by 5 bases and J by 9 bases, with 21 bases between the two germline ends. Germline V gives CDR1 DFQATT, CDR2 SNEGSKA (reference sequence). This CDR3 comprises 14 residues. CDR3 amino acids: CSAQPLLDRGTQYF. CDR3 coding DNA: TGCAGTGCTCAGCCCCTTCTCGACCGGGGGACGCAGTATTTT.

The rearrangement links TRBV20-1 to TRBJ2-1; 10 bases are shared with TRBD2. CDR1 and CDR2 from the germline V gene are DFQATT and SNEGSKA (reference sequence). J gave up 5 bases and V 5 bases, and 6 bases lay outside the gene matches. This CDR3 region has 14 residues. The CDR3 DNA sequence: TGCAGTGCTGCTCTAGCGGGAGTTGACAATGAGCAGTTCTTC. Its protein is CSAALAGVDNEQFF.

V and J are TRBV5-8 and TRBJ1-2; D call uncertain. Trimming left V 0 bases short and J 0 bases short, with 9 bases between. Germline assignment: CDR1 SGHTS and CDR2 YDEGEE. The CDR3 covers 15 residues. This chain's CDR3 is CASSLVRIANYGYTF. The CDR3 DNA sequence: TGTGCCAGCAGCTTGGTCAGGATAGCTAACTATGGCTACACCTTC.

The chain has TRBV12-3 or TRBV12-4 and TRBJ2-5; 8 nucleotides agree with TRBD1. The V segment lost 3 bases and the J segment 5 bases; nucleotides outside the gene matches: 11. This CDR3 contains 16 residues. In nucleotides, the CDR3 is TGTGCCAGCAGTTTCGTTTGGCAGGGGGCCGGGGAGACCCAGTACTTC. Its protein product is CASSFVWQGAGETQYF.

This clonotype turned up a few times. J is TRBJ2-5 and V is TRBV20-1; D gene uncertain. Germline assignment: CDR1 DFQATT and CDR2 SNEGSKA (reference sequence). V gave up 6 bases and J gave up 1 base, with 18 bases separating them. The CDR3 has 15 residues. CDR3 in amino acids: CSAAKLGNFQETQYF. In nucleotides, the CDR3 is TGCAGTGCGGCTAAATTGGGCAACTTCCAAGAGACCCAGTACTTC.

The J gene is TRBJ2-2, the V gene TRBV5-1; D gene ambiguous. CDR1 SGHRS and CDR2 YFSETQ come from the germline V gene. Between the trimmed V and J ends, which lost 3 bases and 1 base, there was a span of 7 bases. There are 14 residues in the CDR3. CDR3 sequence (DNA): TGCGCCAGCAGCTCGGAAGGGAACACCGGGGAGCTGTTTTTT. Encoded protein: CASSSEGNTGELFF.

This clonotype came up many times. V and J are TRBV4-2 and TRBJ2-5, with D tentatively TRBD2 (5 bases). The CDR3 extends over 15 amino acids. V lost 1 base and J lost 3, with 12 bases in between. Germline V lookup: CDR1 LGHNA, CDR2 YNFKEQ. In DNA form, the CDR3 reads TGTGCCAGCAGCCAAGCATCGGGGTACAAAGAGACCCAGTACTTC. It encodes CASSQASGYKETQYF.

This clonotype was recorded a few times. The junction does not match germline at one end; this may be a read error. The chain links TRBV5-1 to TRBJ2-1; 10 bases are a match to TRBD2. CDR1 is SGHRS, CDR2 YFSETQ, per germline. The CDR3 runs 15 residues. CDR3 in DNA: TGCGCCAGCAGCTTGGAGCGGGGGGGCTACGATGAGCAGTTCTTC. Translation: CASSLERGGYDEQFF.

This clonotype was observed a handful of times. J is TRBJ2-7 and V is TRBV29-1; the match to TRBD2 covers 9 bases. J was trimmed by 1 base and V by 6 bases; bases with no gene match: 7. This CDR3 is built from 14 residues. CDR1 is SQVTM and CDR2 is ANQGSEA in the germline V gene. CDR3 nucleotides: TGCAGCGTCGCGGGGGGGACATCTTCCTACGAGCAGTACTTC. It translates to CSVAGGTSSYEQYF.

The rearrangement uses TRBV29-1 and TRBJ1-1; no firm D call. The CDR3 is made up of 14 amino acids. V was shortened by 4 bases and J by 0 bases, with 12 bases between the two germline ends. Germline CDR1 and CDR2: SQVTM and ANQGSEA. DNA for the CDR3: TGCAGCGTTGCTCGGAGTTTCCTGAACACTGAAGCTTTCTTT. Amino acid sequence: CSVARSFLNTEAFF.

CDR3 amino acids: CATSDLQGDSSYEQYF. CDR3 nucleotides: TGTGCCACCAGTGATTTGCAAGGGGACAGTTCCTACGAGCAGTACTTC. The chain carries TRBV24-1 and TRBJ2-7, with 7 bases matching TRBD1. The CDR3 covers 16 residues. The germline gives CDR1 KGHDR, CDR2 SFDVKD. With V trimmed by 0 bases and J by 1 base, 5 bases remained unmatched.

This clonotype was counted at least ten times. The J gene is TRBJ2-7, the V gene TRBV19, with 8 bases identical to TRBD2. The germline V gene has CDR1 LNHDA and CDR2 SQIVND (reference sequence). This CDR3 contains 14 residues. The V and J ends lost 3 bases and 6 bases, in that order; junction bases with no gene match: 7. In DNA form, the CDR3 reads TGTGCCAGTAGTATGCTAGCGGGTGGAGTCGAGCAGTACTTC. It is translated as CASSMLAGGVEQYF.

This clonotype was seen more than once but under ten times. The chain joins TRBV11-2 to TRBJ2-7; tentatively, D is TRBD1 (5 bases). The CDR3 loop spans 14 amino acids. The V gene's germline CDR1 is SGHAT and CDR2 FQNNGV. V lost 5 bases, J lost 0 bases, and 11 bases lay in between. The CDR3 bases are TGTGCCAGCAGCACTGCCCAGGGCTCCTACGAGCAGTACTTC. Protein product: CASSTAQGSYEQYF.

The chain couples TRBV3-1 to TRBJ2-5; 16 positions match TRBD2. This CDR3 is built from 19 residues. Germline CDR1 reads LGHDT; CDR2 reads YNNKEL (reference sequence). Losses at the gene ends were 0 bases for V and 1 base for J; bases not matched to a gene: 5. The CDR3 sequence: CASSQDGGTSGRAQETQYF. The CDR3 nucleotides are TGTGCCAGCAGCCAAGATGGGGGGACTAGCGGGAGGGCCCAAGAGACCCAGTACTTC.

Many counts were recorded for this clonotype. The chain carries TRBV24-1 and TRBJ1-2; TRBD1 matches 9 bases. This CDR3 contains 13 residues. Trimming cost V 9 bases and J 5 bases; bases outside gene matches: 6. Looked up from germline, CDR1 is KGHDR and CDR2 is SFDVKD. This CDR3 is CATGDGTGYGYTF. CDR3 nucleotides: TGTGCCACCGGAGACGGGACAGGGTATGGCTACACCTTC.